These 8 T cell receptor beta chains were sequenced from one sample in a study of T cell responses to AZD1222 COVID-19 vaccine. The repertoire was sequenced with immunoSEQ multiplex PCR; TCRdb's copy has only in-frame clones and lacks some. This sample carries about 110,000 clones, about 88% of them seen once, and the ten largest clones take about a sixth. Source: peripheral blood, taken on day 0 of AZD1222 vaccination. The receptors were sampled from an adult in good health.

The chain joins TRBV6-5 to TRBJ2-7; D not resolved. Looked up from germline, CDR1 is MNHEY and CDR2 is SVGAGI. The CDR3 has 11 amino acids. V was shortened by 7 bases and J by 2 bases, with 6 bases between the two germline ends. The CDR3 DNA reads TGTGCCAGCACAGCCACCTACGAGCAGTACTTC. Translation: CASTATYEQYF.

CDR3 sequence: CAWSGDHGWDTEAFF. CDR3 in DNA: TGTGCCTGGAGTGGGGACCATGGATGGGACACTGAAGCTTTCTTT. The chain links TRBV30 to TRBJ1-1; possible D gene TRBD1, 5 bases. V was cut by 1 base and J by 3 bases, with 15 bases left in between. The CDR3 runs 15 residues. Germline assignment: CDR1 GTSNPN and CDR2 SVGIG (reference sequence).

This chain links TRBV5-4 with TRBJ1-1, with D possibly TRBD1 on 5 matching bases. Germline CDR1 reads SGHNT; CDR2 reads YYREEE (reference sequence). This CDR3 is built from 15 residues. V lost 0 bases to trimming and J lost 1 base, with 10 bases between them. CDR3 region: CASSLVLGQNTEAFF. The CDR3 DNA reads TGTGCCAGCAGCTTGGTTTTGGGGCAGAACACTGAAGCTTTCTTT.

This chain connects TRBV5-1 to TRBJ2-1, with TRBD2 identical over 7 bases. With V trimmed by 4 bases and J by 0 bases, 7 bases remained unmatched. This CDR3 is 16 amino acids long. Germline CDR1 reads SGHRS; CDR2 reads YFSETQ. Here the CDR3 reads CASSNRGGSSYNEQFF. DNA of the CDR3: TGCGCCAGCAGCAACCGGGGCGGGAGCTCCTACAATGAGCAGTTCTTC.

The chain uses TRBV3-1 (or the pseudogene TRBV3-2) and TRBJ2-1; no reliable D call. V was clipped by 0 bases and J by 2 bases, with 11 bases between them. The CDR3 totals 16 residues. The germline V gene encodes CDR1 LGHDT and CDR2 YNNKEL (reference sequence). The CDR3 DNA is TGTGCCAGCAGCCAAGACCCTGGAGCGCCCTACAATGAGCAGTTCTTC. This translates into CASSQDPGAPYNEQFF.

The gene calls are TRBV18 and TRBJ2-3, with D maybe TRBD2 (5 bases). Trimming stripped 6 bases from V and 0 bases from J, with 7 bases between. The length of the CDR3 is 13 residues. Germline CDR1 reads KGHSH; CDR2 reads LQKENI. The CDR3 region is CASSRTSTDTQYF. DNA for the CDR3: TGTGCCAGCTCCCGGACTAGCACAGATACGCAGTATTTT.

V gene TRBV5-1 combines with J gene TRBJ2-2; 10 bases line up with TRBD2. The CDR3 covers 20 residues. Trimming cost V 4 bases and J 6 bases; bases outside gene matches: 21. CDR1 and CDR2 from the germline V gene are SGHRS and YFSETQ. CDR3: CASSLIRARLAGDPAGELFF. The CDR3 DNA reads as TGCGCCAGCAGCCTGATAAGGGCCCGGCTAGCGGGAGATCCGGCCGGGGAGCTGTTTTTT. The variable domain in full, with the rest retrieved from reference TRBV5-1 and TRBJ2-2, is KAGVTQTPRYLIKTRGQQVTLSCSPISGHRSVSWYQQTPGQGLQFLFEYFSETQRNKGNFPGRFSGRQFSNSRSEMNVSTLELGDSALYLCASSLIRARLAGDPAGELFFGEGSRLTVL.

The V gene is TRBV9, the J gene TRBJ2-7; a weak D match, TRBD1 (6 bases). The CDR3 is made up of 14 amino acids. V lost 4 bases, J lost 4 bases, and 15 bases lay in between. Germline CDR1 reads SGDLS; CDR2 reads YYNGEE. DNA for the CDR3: TGTGCCAGCAGCCCCCGGGACACCCCATACGAGCAGTACGTC. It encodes CASSPRDTPYEQYV.